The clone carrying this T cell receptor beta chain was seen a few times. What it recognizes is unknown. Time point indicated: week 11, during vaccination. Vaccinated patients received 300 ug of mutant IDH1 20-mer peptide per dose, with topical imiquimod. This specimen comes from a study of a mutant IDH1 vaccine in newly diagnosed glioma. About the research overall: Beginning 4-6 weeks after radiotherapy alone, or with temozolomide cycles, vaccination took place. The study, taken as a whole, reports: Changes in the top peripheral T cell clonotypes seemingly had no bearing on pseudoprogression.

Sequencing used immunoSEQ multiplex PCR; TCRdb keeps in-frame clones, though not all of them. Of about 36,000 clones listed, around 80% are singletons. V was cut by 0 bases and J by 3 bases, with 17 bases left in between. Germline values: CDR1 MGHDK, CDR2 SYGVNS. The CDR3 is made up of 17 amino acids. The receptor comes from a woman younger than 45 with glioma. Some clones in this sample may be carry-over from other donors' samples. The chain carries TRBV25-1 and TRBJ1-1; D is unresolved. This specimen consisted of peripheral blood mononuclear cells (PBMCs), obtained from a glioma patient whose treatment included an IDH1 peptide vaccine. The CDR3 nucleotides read TGTGCCAGCAGTGAATACCCGATGATCGGCAGTTACACTGAAGCTTTCTTT. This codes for CASSEYPMIGSYTEAFF.